This TCR beta chain comes out of a study of T cells after yellow fever vaccination. Whole-study findings and limits: Reappearance after the booster was observed for most primary-vaccination clones (more than 95% CD4, over 75% CD8). It was the secondary response that reached its peak faster, day 5 versus 15, but it was weaker.

Comments on this clonotype: The antigen is not known.

TCRdb reprocessed the 5' RACE reads via MiXCR and lists one record per CDR3 protein. The sample yields about 350,000 distinct CDR3 sequences, 7% to 9% seen once. The CDR3 runs to 13 residues. V was pared by 2 bases and J by 2 bases, with 10 bases between. Looked up from germline, CDR1 is DFQATT and CDR2 is SNEGSKA (reference sequence). This chain uses TRBV20-1 with TRBJ2-7; perhaps TRBD1 as D (5 bases). This clonotype was sampled from a man aged 18-30 years who received the YFV17D yellow fever vaccine. The sequencing here drew on PBMCs, taken about 49 days after the first yellow fever vaccination. CDR3 nucleotides: TGCAGTGCTAGACCAGGGATTACCTACGAGCAGTACTTC. Translating it yields CSARPGITYEQYF.